Following are 11 T cell receptor beta chains from one sample sequenced in a study of Ad26.COV2.S vaccination and SARS-CoV-2 variants. Treatment described: around 19 received Ad26.COV2.S at low or high dose, single or two shots; about five received placebo; per-sample allocation not given. Samples analyzed were those drawn on day 63 after the first vaccine or placebo injection. This table comes from immunoSEQ multiplex PCR, and its TCRdb copy is limited to in-frame clones, with some not included. This repertoire shows about 350,000 clones, around 89% found once; its top ten account for approximately 4.5%. Here the sequenced sample was peripheral blood, taken in a trial of Ad26.COV2.S vaccine versus placebo. The receptors were sampled from a person between 18 and 59 years old who received the Ad26.COV2.S COVID-19 vaccine or a placebo.

A single count supports this clone. The J gene is TRBJ2-7, the V gene TRBV21-1; the table calls TRBD1, which could not be checked here. TRBV21-1 is a recognized pseudogene. There are 12 residues in the CDR3. This CDR3 reads CASSKHSYEQYF. In DNA, the CDR3 is TGTGCCAGCAGCAAGCACAGTTACGAGCAGTACTTC.

V gene TRBV7-2 combines with J gene TRBJ2-7; D unclear. V lost 3 bases to trimming and J lost 6 bases, with 9 bases between them. The CDR3 contains 12 residues. CDR1 and CDR2 (germline): SGHTA, FQGNSA. CDR3 nucleotides: TGTGCCAGCAGCTTTGCAGTGGGCGAGCAGTACTTC. This gives the protein CASSFAVGEQYF.

CDR3 loop: CASSKALLAGGRETQYF. The CDR3 DNA sequence: TGTGCCAGCAGCAAAGCGCTCCTAGCGGGGGGGCGGGAGACCCAGTACTTC. The chain uses TRBV21-1 and TRBJ2-5; TRBD2 was called by the table and not checked on the DNA. TRBV21-1 is shown as a pseudogene. The CDR3 covers 17 residues.

This rearrangement joins TRBV9 to TRBJ2-7; 7 positions agree with TRBD1. The ends lost 3 bases at V and 2 bases at J; junction bases unmatched: 8. The length of the CDR3 is 15 residues. Germline CDR1 and CDR2: SGDLS and YYNGEE. The CDR3 protein is CASSATGLLTYEQYF. In nucleotides, the CDR3 is TGTGCCAGCAGCGCGACAGGGCTTCTAACCTACGAGCAGTACTTC.

CDR3 sequence: CASSYSPRGLGGYTF. DNA for the CDR3: TGTGCCAGCAGTTATTCCCCGAGGGGGCTCGGCGGCTACACCTTC. This chain joins TRBV6-2 or TRBV6-3 and TRBJ1-2; 7 bases align to TRBD1. The junction had 12 bases not matched to a gene; V was cut back by 3 bases and J by 8 bases. Germline CDR1 MNHEY, CDR2 SVGEGT. CDR3 length equals 15 residues.

The rearrangement uses TRBV10-3 and TRBJ1-5; D is possibly TRBD1 (6 bases). The ends were cut back, 4 bases at V and 5 bases at J, with 15 bases in the middle. Germline values: CDR1 ENHRY, CDR2 SYGVKD. CDR3 length: 15 amino acids. The CDR3 nucleotides are TGTGCCATCAGTGGAGGGGGAGGGGGGGATCAGCCCCAGCATTTT. Its translation: CAISGGGGGDQPQHF.

This chain joins TRBV28 and TRBJ1-6; TRBD1 aligns across 8 bases. In germline, CDR1 is MDHEN, CDR2 SYDVKM. Germline trimming cut 5 bases from V and 6 bases from J; bases unmatched to any gene: 6. CDR3 length equals 15 residues. Here the CDR3 DNA reads TGTGCCAGCAGTGAAAGGACAGGGTCTAATTCACCCCTCCACTTT. This codes for CASSERTGSNSPLHF.

The chain has TRBV15 and TRBJ1-1; D gene ambiguous. This CDR3 region has 15 residues. The germline gives CDR1 LNHNV, CDR2 YYDKDF (reference sequence). V lost 4 bases and J lost 5, with 17 bases in between. The CDR3 sequence is CATSTPTRVGTEAFF. CDR3 DNA: TGTGCCACCAGCACGCCGACAAGGGTGGGGACTGAAGCTTTCTTT.

The genes are TRBV5-1 and TRBJ2-7, with a tentative D call TRBD1 (5 bases). There are 14 residues in the CDR3. V lost 0 bases to trimming and J lost 3 bases, with 10 bases between them. The germline gives CDR1 SGHRS, CDR2 YFSETQ. Here the CDR3 reads CASSLDLDNYEQYF. In DNA, the CDR3 is TGCGCCAGCAGCTTGGATCTGGACAACTACGAGCAGTACTTC.

This rearrangement joins TRBV5-4 to TRBJ1-4; D unclear. Germline V gives CDR1 SGHNT, CDR2 YYREEE (reference sequence). CDR3 size: 13 residues. The V end lost 4 bases, the J end lost 1 base, and 5 bases lay between the germline ends. In DNA form, the CDR3 reads TGTGCCAGCAGCATAGGAACTAATGAAAAACTGTTTTTT. This translates into CASSIGTNEKLFF.

V usage is TRBV5-8 and J usage is TRBJ1-5; no reliable D call. CDR3 length: 13 amino acids. Germline V gene lookup returns CDR1 SGHTS and CDR2 YDEGEE. With 4 bases removed from V and 13 bases from J, the gap between germline ends came to 18 bases. CDR3 DNA: TGTGCCAGCAGCGCGAGGGTGGGCAAGTCACAGCATTTT. Translated: CASSARVGKSQHF.